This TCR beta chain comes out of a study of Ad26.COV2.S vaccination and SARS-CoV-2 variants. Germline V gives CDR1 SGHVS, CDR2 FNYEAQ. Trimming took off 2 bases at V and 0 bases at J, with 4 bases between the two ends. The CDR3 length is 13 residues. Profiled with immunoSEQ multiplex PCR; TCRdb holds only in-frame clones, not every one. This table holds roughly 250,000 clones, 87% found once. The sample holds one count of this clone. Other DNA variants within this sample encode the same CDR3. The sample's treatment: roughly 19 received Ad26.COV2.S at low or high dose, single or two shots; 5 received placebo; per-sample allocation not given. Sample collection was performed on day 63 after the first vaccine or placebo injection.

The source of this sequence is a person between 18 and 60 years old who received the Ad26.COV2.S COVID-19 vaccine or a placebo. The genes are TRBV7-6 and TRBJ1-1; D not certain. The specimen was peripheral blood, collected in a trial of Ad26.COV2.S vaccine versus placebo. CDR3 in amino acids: CASSLTMNTEAFF. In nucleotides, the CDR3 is TGTGCCAGCAGCTTAACCATGAACACTGAAGCTTTCTTT.